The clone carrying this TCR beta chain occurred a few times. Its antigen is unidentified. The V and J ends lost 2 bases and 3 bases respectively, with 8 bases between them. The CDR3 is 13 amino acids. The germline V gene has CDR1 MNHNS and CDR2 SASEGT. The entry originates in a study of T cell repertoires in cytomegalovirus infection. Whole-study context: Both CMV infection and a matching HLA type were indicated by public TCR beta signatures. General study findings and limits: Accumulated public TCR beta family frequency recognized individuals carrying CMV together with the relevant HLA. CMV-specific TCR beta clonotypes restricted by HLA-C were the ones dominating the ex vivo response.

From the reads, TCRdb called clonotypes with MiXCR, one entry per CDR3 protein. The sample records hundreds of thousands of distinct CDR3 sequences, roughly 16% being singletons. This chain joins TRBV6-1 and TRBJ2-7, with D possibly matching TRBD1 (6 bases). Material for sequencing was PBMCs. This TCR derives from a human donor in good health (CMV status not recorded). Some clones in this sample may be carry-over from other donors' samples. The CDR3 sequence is CASSETGNYEQYF. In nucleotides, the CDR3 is TGTGCCAGCAGTGAAACAGGGAACTACGAGCAGTACTTC.